A selection of T cell receptor beta chains follows, all from one sample in a study of cytomegalovirus exposure and HLA in healthy donors. Only in-frame clones appear in the TCRdb table, and some are missing; sequencing was by immunoSEQ multiplex PCR. Counted here are around 150,000 clones, around 83% occurring once; the ten biggest clones make up roughly 2.2%. Sequencing was done on a sample of PBMCs. Receptor source: a man aged 18 to 29 in good health and CMV-seropositive. The CDR3 runs from the conserved cysteine through the conserved F or W. The order of the fields is V gene, D gene, CDR3 length, clone size, J gene, CDR3 protein, CDR3 DNA. A D gene is named only where the DNA matches it firmly. Size is stated for part of the rows, as once, few or many counts, or as a class when the clone is expanded.

>TRBV27|TRBD2|15|.|TRBJ2-3
CASSSTSLPGDTQYF
TGTGCCAGCAGTTCGACTAGCCTTCCCGGAGATACGCAGTATTTT
>TRBV27|.|14|.|TRBJ2-3
CASSFGLNPDTQYF
TGTGCCAGCAGTTTCGGACTTAACCCAGATACGCAGTATTTT
>TRBV5-6|.|16|.|TRBJ1-1
CASSLMIGGRNTEAFF
TGTGCCAGCAGCTTGATGATCGGGGGGCGGAACACTGAAGCTTTCTTT
>TRBV5-1|.|18|few|TRBJ1-3
CASSLEPQGTYSGNTIYF
TGCGCCAGCAGCTTGGAACCACAGGGCACTTACTCTGGAAACACCATATATTTT
>TRBV6-6|.|14|.|TRBJ1-1
CASSFQIEATEAFF
TGTGCCAGCAGTTTCCAGATCGAGGCCACTGAAGCTTTCTTT
>TRBV5-5|.|16|.|TRBJ2-7
CASSHPGTRSSYEQYF
TGTGCCAGCAGCCATCCCGGGACAAGAAGCTCCTACGAGCAGTACTTC
>TRBV5-1|.|16|.|TRBJ2-6
CASSLAVFSGANVLTF
TGCGCCAGCAGCTTGGCGGTGTTCTCTGGGGCCAACGTCCTGACTTTC
>TRBV20-1|.|11|.|TRBJ2-5
CSGTHQETQYF
TGCAGTGGGACACACCAAGAGACCCAGTACTTC
>TRBV30|TRBD2|13|.|TRBJ2-1
CAWSEGASGEQFF
TGTGCCTGGAGCGAGGGCGCTAGCGGGGAGCAGTTCTTC
>TRBV6-6|TRBD1|14|few|TRBJ1-1
CASSFDRGLTEAFF
TGTGCCAGCAGTTTCGACAGGGGGCTCACTGAAGCTTTCTTT
>TRBV18|.|13|.|TRBJ2-4
CASSGQDKNIQYF
TGTGCCAGCTCTGGGCAGGACAAAAACATTCAGTACTTC
>TRBV11-2|TRBD1|15|.|TRBJ2-2
CASSGGQGANGELFF
TGTGCCAGCAGCGGGGGACAGGGGGCGAACGGGGAGCTGTTTTTT
>TRBV7-3|TRBD2|17|few|TRBJ2-1
CASSALLTSGGGDEQFF
TGTGCCAGCAGCGCTCTACTCACTAGCGGGGGGGGTGATGAGCAGTTCTTC
>TRBV20-1|TRBD1|11|.|TRBJ1-1
CSATTGTEAFF
TGCAGTGCAACGACAGGGACTGAAGCTTTCTTT
>TRBV9|.|17|.|TRBJ1-3
CASSPRAIERAGNTIYF
TGTGCCAGCAGCCCCCGGGCAATAGAGCGGGCTGGAAACACCATATATTTT
>TRBV4-2|.|16|.|TRBJ1-2
CASSPPVDSRSYGYTF
TGTGCCAGCAGCCCTCCTGTGGACAGCCGATCCTATGGCTACACCTTC
>TRBV5-5|.|15|.|TRBJ2-3
CASSFLLASTDTQYF
TGTGCCAGCAGCTTCTTACTAGCTTCTACAGATACGCAGTATTTT
>TRBV7-2|TRBD2|14|.|TRBJ2-7
CASHESGGSYEQYF
TGTGCCAGCCACGAGTCGGGGGGGTCCTACGAGCAGTACTTC
>TRBV9|TRBD1|15|.|TRBJ2-2
CASSVRDRVAGELFF
TGTGCCAGCAGCGTCAGGGACAGGGTGGCCGGGGAGCTGTTTTTT
>TRBV5-4|.|14|.|TRBJ1-6
CASSSGTKNSPLHF
TGTGCCAGCAGTTCCGGGACAAAAAATTCACCCCTCCACTTT
>TRBV6-6|TRBD1|15|.|TRBJ1-5
CASSYSRQGNQPQHF
TGTGCCAGCAGTTACTCGAGACAGGGGAATCAGCCCCAGCATTTT
>TRBV5-6|TRBD1|16|.|TRBJ2-2
CASSLDRDRGTGELFF
TGTGCCAGCAGCTTAGACCGGGACAGGGGGACCGGGGAGCTGTTTTTT
>TRBV6-4|.|13|.|TRBJ2-2
CAIQGEDTGELFF
TGTGCCATTCAGGGCGAAGACACCGGGGAGCTGTTTTTT
>TRBV7-2|TRBD1|17|.|TRBJ1-4
CASSLTRQGASNEKLFF
TGTGCCAGCAGCTTAACCCGACAGGGGGCATCTAATGAAAAACTGTTTTTT
>TRBV19|.|15|.|TRBJ1-1
CASSNQGSLGIEAFF
TGTGCCAGTAGTAATCAGGGATCCCTGGGTATTGAAGCTTTCTTT
>TRBV7-7|.|11|.|TRBJ1-5
CASSPNQPQHF
TGTGCTAGCAGCCCGAATCAGCCCCAGCATTTT
>TRBV29-1|.|13|.|TRBJ1-1
CSVVRGGNTEAFF
TGCAGCGTTGTTAGGGGGGGGAACACTGAAGCTTTCTTT
>TRBV10-1|.|11|once|TRBJ1-1
CARDKYAEAFF
TGCGCCAGGGACAAGTACGCTGAAGCTTTCTTT
>TRBV2|.|12|.|TRBJ2-7
CASSISSYEQYF
TGTGCCAGCAGTATTTCCTCTTACGAGCAGTACTTC
>TRBV10-3|TRBD2|19|once|TRBJ2-1
CAISGLGLAGGGSYNEQFF
TGTGCCATCAGTGGCCTGGGACTAGCGGGGGGGGGCTCCTACAATGAGCAGTTCTTC
>TRBV19|TRBD1|14|.|TRBJ2-7
CASSTGTGTGEQYF
TGTGCCAGTAGTACCGGGACAGGGACGGGGGAGCAGTACTTC
>TRBV9|TRBD2|15|.|TRBJ2-5
CASSAGGGDKETQYF
TGTGCCAGCAGCGCGGGCGGGGGGGATAAAGAGACCCAGTACTTC
>TRBV11-3|TRBD1|14|.|TRBJ1-1
CASSVATGYTEAFF
TGTGCCAGCAGCGTAGCGACAGGGTACACTGAAGCTTTCTTT
>TRBV2|TRBD2|14|.|TRBJ2-5
CASRRGGVQETQYF
TGTGCCAGCAGGCGGGGGGGTGTCCAAGAGACCCAGTACTTC
>TRBV11-3|TRBD1|13|.|TRBJ1-1
CASSFDRVTEAFF
TGTGCCAGCAGCTTTGACAGGGTCACTGAAGCTTTCTTT
>TRBV14|.|15|.|TRBJ2-7
CASSQVTRGFYEQYF
TGTGCCAGCAGCCAAGTAACCAGGGGCTTTTACGAGCAGTACTTC
>TRBV5-4|.|14|.|TRBJ1-3
CASSFSGSGNTIYF
TGTGCCAGCAGCTTTTCGGGAAGTGGAAACACCATATATTTT
>TRBV7-9|.|18|few|TRBJ1-4
CASSLGPPRGVTNEKLFF
TGTGCCAGCAGCTTAGGCCCCCCCCGGGGTGTAACTAATGAAAAACTGTTTTTT
>TRBV11-2|TRBD1|14|.|TRBJ2-7
CASSTRTGDYEQYF
TGTGCCAGCAGCACAAGGACAGGGGACTACGAGCAGTACTTC
>TRBV9|TRBD2|15|once|TRBJ2-3
CASSPSGANTDTQYF
TGTGCCAGCAGCCCGAGCGGGGCGAACACAGATACGCAGTATTTT
>TRBV21-1|.|18|.|TRBJ1-5
CASSETPGQGASNQPQHF
TGTGCCAGCAGCGAAACTCCGGGACAGGGGGCTAGCAATCAGCCCCAGCATTTT
>TRBV7-3|TRBD1|16|once|TRBJ2-1
CASSLRGQGADNEQFF
TGTGCCAGCAGCTTAAGGGGGCAGGGGGCCGACAATGAGCAGTTCTTC
>TRBV6-5|TRBD1|15|.|TRBJ1-4
CASSSRQGIWEKLFF
TGTGCCAGCAGTTCGCGACAGGGGATCTGGGAAAAACTGTTTTTT
>TRBV7-6|.|16|.|TRBJ1-6
CASSLAEWRSGSPLHF
TGTGCCAGCAGCTTAGCCGAGTGGAGAAGCGGGTCACCCCTCCACTTT
>TRBV6-6|TRBD1|14|.|TRBJ2-5
CASSHGTAQETQYF
TGTGCCAGCAGCCACGGGACAGCACAAGAGACCCAGTACTTC